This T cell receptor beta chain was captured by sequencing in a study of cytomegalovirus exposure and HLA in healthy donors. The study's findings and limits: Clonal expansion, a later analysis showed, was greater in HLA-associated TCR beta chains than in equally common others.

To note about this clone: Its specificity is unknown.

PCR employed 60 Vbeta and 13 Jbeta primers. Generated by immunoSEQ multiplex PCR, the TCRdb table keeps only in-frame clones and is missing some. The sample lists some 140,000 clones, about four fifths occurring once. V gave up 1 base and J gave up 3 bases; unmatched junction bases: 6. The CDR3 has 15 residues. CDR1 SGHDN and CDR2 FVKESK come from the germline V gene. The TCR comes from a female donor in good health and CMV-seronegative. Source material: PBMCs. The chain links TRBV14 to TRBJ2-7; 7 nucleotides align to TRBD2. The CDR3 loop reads CASSQATGGFYEQYF. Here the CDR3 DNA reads TGTGCCAGCAGCCAAGCCACGGGAGGTTTCTACGAGCAGTACTTC.